A single sample is the source of the 32 T cell receptor beta chains below, sequenced in a study of post-analysis software for immune sequencing data. Study-wide results and caveats: Patients carried roughly five TRBV segments more frequently than controls did, and TRBV5-6, TRBV5-1 and TRBV20-1 were among them.

Each TCR beta cDNA library carried unique molecular identifiers. TCRdb used MiXCR to reprocess the PCR reads, holding one entry per CDR3 protein. The table lists hundreds of thousands of distinct CDR3 sequences, 25% to 30% of them singletons, with 0.56% in the top ten. These receptors' targets are unknown. The sequenced sample consisted of blood. The receptor set was obtained from a girl aged 5 to 17 with multiple sclerosis.

The rearrangement links TRBV6-2 or TRBV6-3 to TRBJ1-2, with unresolved D. CDR3 length: 11 residues. Germline V gene lookup returns CDR1 MNHEY and CDR2 SVGEGT. The V and J ends lost 2 bases and 7 bases respectively, with 5 bases between them. CDR3 DNA: TGTGCCAGCAGTTACAGAGGTGGCTACACCTTC. Translating gives CASSYRGGYTF.

This chain's CDR3 is CASSTGQVDYGYTF. The CDR3 DNA is TGCGCCAGCAGCACCGGACAGGTCGACTATGGCTACACCTTC. The chain links TRBV5-1 to TRBJ1-2; 7 positions agree with TRBD1. Germline V gene lookup returns CDR1 SGHRS and CDR2 YFSETQ. The V segment lost 4 bases and the J segment 3 bases; nucleotides outside the gene matches: 6. The CDR3 is 14 residues long.

This clonotype appeared a few times. The V call is TRBV7-9, the J call TRBJ2-7; 8 positions agree with TRBD2. Germline CDR1 reads SEHNR; CDR2 reads FQNEAQ (reference sequence). This CDR3 contains 16 residues. V was pared by 5 bases and J by 1 base, with 10 bases of the junction left unmatched. The CDR3 here is CASSQFSGEGSYEQYF. In DNA, the CDR3 is TGTGCCAGCAGCCAATTTAGCGGGGAGGGGTCCTACGAGCAGTACTTC.

The V gene is TRBV2, the J gene TRBJ1-1, with 8 bases aligning to TRBD1. The germline gives CDR1 SNHLY, CDR2 FYNNEI. V gave up 3 bases and J gave up 3 bases; unmatched junction bases: 9. The CDR3 extends over 16 amino acids. The CDR3 DNA reads TGTGCCAGCAGTGACTGGGCAGGGGGCCCGGACACTGAAGCTTTCTTT. It translates to CASSDWAGGPDTEAFF.

The chain joins TRBV15 to TRBJ2-7; D perhaps matches TRBD1 (6 bases). The CDR3 loop spans 13 amino acids. The germline CDR1 and CDR2 sequences are LNHNV and YYDKDF (reference sequence). V dropped 4 bases and J dropped 8 bases, with 15 bases sitting between them. CDR3 region: CATSIPGDVKQYF. Written as DNA, the CDR3 is TGTGCCACCAGCATCCCAGGGGACGTGAAGCAGTACTTC.

About this clonotype: It may be a read error: a sequence one base away is much more abundant. V usage is TRBV4-1 and J usage is TRBJ2-3; the match to TRBD2 covers 10 bases. Germline CDR1 is MGHRA and CDR2 is YSYEKL. The V gene end was trimmed by 9 bases and the J gene end by 5 bases; junction bases not matched to a gene: 20. CDR3 length: 18 amino acids. The CDR3 sequence: CARSVAGTSAMSQDTQYF. The CDR3 DNA reads TGCGCCAGGAGCGTCGCAGGGACTAGCGCGATGTCACAAGATACGCAGTATTTT.

This chain links TRBV7-2 with TRBJ1-5; 8 bases fit TRBD1. Germline V gene lookup returns CDR1 SGHTA and CDR2 FQGNSA. With V trimmed by 4 bases and J by 0 bases, 8 bases remained unmatched. The CDR3 length is 17 residues. CDR3 amino acids: CASSSSGTGYSNQPQHF. CDR3 in DNA: TGTGCCAGCAGCTCTTCCGGGACAGGCTATAGCAATCAGCCCCAGCATTTT.

The chain couples TRBV2 to TRBJ1-4, with 7 bases matching TRBD1. The J segment lost 1 base and the V segment lost 8 bases, leaving 7 bases of the junction unmatched. From germline, CDR1 is SNHLY and CDR2 FYNNEI. The CDR3 is 15 residues long. In nucleotides, the CDR3 is TGTGCCAGCGTGAGGGGGGACAGAACTAATGAAAAACTGTTTTTT. This gives the protein CASVRGDRTNEKLFF.

The gene calls are TRBV3-1 and TRBJ2-1; D gene uncertain. The CDR3 extends over 12 amino acids. Trimming cost V 2 bases and J 6 bases, with 5 bases left between them. Germline assignment: CDR1 LGHDT and CDR2 YNNKEL (reference sequence). CDR3 residues: CASSQRSNEQFF. For the CDR3, the DNA is TGTGCCAGCAGCCAAAGGAGCAATGAGCAGTTCTTC.

This clonotype showed up just a few times. The chain has TRBV5-1 and TRBJ2-3, with 7 bases lining up with TRBD1. J was trimmed by 2 bases and V by 0 bases; bases with no gene match: 6. CDR3 length equals 16 residues. Germline V gene lookup returns CDR1 SGHRS and CDR2 YFSETQ. The CDR3 protein is CASSLDRDRNTDTQYF. CDR3 in DNA: TGCGCCAGCAGCTTGGATCGGGACAGAAACACAGATACGCAGTATTTT.

The V and J genes are TRBV4-2 and TRBJ2-6, with a possible D match to TRBD1 (5 bases). Trimming took 2 bases from V and 1 from J, leaving 12 bases between them. The length of the CDR3 is 17 residues. Germline loops: CDR1 LGHNA, CDR2 YNFKEQ. The CDR3 region has the DNA TGTGCCAGCAGCCAACAGGGCGGCTGGTCTGGGGCCAACGTCCTGACTTTC. It encodes CASSQQGGWSGANVLTF.

The rearrangement uses TRBV4-1 and TRBJ1-5; D is undetermined. Germline V lookup: CDR1 MGHRA, CDR2 YSYEKL. V was trimmed by 0 bases and J by 6 bases, leaving 6 bases between them. The CDR3 extends over 13 amino acids. The DNA of the CDR3 is TGCGCCAGCAGCCAAGAGGGGAGTCAGCCCCAGCATTTT. Its protein product is CASSQEGSQPQHF.

The chain recombines TRBV7-2 with TRBJ2-7; D might be TRBD1 (6 bases). V lost 5 bases, J lost 4 bases, and 18 bases lay in between. This CDR3 is built from 15 residues. CDR1 is SGHTA, CDR2 FQGNSA, per germline. Here the CDR3 reads CASSLRHRVTYEQYF. The DNA for the CDR3 is TGTGCCAGCAGCCTCAGACACAGGGTTACGTACGAGCAGTACTTC.

This clonotype was observed a handful of times. The rearrangement joins TRBV7-2 to TRBJ2-5; TRBD1 is a possible D gene (5 bases). The DNA end favors TRBJ2-7, so the J call may be wrong. The CDR3 covers 13 residues. Germline loops: CDR1 SGHTA, CDR2 FQGNSA. The CDR3 reads CASSLDQGREQYF. CDR3 sequence (DNA): TGTGCCAGCAGCTTAGACCAGGGTCGCGAGCAGTACTTC.

The chain combines TRBV20-1 with TRBJ2-2; the match to TRBD2 covers 7 bases. J lost 4 bases, V lost 4 bases, and 9 bases had no gene match. The CDR3 contains 15 residues. Germline V gives CDR1 DFQATT, CDR2 SNEGSKA (reference sequence). The CDR3, as DNA: TGCAGTGCTATTCCTAGCGGCCAACGCACCGGGGAGCTGTTTTTT. It is translated as CSAIPSGQRTGELFF.

The chain has TRBV7-9 and TRBJ2-1; D ambiguous. The V gene lost 1 base and the J gene lost 0 bases, with 7 bases spanning the gap. The CDR3 runs 15 residues. CDR1 is SEHNR and CDR2 is FQNEAQ in the germline V gene (reference sequence). The CDR3 region has the DNA TGTGCCAGCAGCTTAGGTTTGGGCTCCTACAATGAGCAGTTCTTC. The encoded protein is CASSLGLGSYNEQFF.

This clonotype was counted between two and nine times. The chain has TRBV9 and TRBJ2-5; 11 nucleotides align to TRBD1. The DNA matches TRBJ2-7 better at its end, which makes the J call doubtful. CDR1 SGDLS and CDR2 YYNGEE come from the germline V gene. The length of the CDR3 is 15 residues. The CDR3 DNA sequence: TGTGCCAGCAGCGGCTTCGGACAGGGGGCCCGCGAGCAGTACTTC. Translating it yields CASSGFGQGAREQYF.

This clonotype turned up a few times. V is TRBV20-1 and J is TRBJ2-1; 7 nucleotides match TRBD2. The CDR3 loop spans 16 amino acids. Germline CDR1 is DFQATT and CDR2 is SNEGSKA (reference sequence). With V trimmed by 5 bases and J by 2 bases, 12 bases remained unmatched. The CDR3 sequence is CSAPPYGGGTYNEQFF. The CDR3 coding sequence is TGCAGTGCTCCCCCTTATGGGGGAGGGACCTACAATGAGCAGTTCTTC.

This clonotype appeared a few times. The chain has TRBV9 and TRBJ2-7, with D uncertain. The V and J ends lost 3 bases and 2 bases respectively, with 15 bases between them. The CDR3 is made up of 15 amino acids. CDR1 is SGDLS, CDR2 YYNGEE, per germline. The CDR3 region is CASSAPSALAYEQYF. The CDR3 region has the DNA TGTGCCAGCAGCGCGCCTTCTGCGCTGGCCTACGAGCAGTACTTC. The variable domain in full, with the rest retrieved from reference TRBV9 and TRBJ2-7, is DSGVTQTPKHLITATGQRVTLRCSPRSGDLSVYWYQQSLDQGLQFLIQYYNGEERAKGNILERFSAQQFPDLHSELNLSSLELGDSALYFCASSAPSALAYEQYFGPGTRLTVT.

The sample holds a few counts of this clonotype. The genes are TRBV6-5 and TRBJ2-3; TRBD2 matches at 7 bases. This CDR3 spans 16 amino acids. In germline, CDR1 is MNHEY, CDR2 SVGAGI. Unmatched junction bases numbered 7, after V lost 2 bases and J lost 2 bases. The CDR3 bases are TGTGCCAGCAGTTACCCCCAGCTAGCGGTCACAGATACGCAGTATTTT. Its protein is CASSYPQLAVTDTQYF.

In this sample, this clonotype turned up many times. The chain is built from TRBV4-1 and TRBJ2-3; D ambiguous. This CDR3 is built from 15 residues. Trimming shortened V by 0 bases and J by 1 base, and 8 bases separated the two germline ends. From germline, CDR1 is MGHRA and CDR2 YSYEKL. The CDR3 DNA is TGCGCCAGCAGCCAAGATCCCGGAGGCACAGATACGCAGTATTTT. This translates into CASSQDPGGTDTQYF.

The chain is built from TRBV20-1 and TRBJ1-5, with TRBD1 matching over 7 bases. CDR1 and CDR2 (germline): DFQATT, SNEGSKA (reference sequence). V lost 7 bases to trimming and J lost 4 bases; unmatched junction nucleotides: 4. The CDR3 is 12 amino acids. The CDR3: CSGRQGNQPQHF. The CDR3 region has the DNA TGCAGTGGCCGACAGGGTAATCAGCCCCAGCATTTT.

This chain uses TRBV27 with TRBJ1-5, with D unclear. This CDR3 contains 14 residues. Germline values: CDR1 MNHEY, CDR2 SMNVEV (reference sequence). Trimming removed 5 bases at V and 7 bases at J, with 15 bases between. The CDR3, as DNA: TGTGCCAGCAGTCCAGTGGAGGGTAGCCAGCCCCAGCATTTT. Its translation: CASSPVEGSQPQHF.

The chain employs TRBV5-5 and TRBJ2-7; tentatively, D is TRBD1 (6 bases). The CDR3 is made up of 16 amino acids. The ends were cut back, 2 bases at V and 0 bases at J, with 15 bases in the middle. Germline V lookup: CDR1 SGHKS, CDR2 YYEKEE (reference sequence). In nucleotides, the CDR3 is TGTGCCAGCAGCTTTTCTCAGGGGACAAGCTCCTACGAGCAGTACTTC. It translates to CASSFSQGTSSYEQYF.

The table lists this clonotype with a few counts. The rearrangement links TRBV29-1 to TRBJ2-1; D unresolved. Trimming left V 4 bases short and J 10 bases short, with 17 bases between. From germline, CDR1 is SQVTM and CDR2 ANQGSEA. The CDR3 spans 13 residues. The CDR3 DNA reads as TGCAGCGTTGGCCTCGGGCCCGGTTGGGAGCAGTTCTTC. Translation gives CSVGLGPGWEQFF.

This clonotype was detected a few times. The chain employs TRBV5-1 and TRBJ1-2, with a possible D match to TRBD1 (5 bases). V dropped 1 base and J dropped 4 bases, with 8 bases sitting between them. Looked up from germline, CDR1 is SGHRS and CDR2 is YFSETQ. The CDR3 runs to 13 residues. In DNA form, the CDR3 reads TGCGCCAGCAGCTTGACGACAGCCTATGGCTACACCTTC. It encodes CASSLTTAYGYTF.

The V gene is TRBV20-1, the J gene TRBJ2-4; 10 nucleotides agree with TRBD2. The DNA matches TRBJ2-7 better at its end, which makes the J call doubtful. Germline V gene data show CDR1 as DFQATT and CDR2 as SNEGSKA (reference sequence). The CDR3 runs to 15 residues. The CDR3 loop is CSARDLAGDGREQYF. In nucleotides, the CDR3 is TGCAGTGCTAGAGACCTAGCGGGAGATGGCCGCGAGCAGTACTTC.

This clonotype was counted between two and nine times. The V call is TRBV5-6, the J call TRBJ2-1; 8 bases map to TRBD2. This CDR3 region has 16 residues. From germline, CDR1 is SGHDT and CDR2 YYEEEE. Trimming at V came to 0 bases and at J to 4 bases, leaving 6 bases not matched to a gene. CDR3 amino acids: CASSLARLAGYNEQFF. CDR3 DNA sequence: TGTGCCAGCAGCTTGGCCAGGTTAGCGGGATACAATGAGCAGTTCTTC.

The chain combines TRBV28 with TRBJ2-1; 11 bases align to TRBD2. Germline V CDR1 and CDR2: MDHEN, SYDVKM. Unmatched junction bases numbered 5, after V lost 3 bases and J lost 7 bases. CDR3 length equals 15 residues. CDR3 in amino acids: CASSLSTSGMNEQFF. The CDR3 bases are TGTGCCAGCAGTTTGTCGACTAGCGGGATGAATGAGCAGTTCTTC.

This clonotype appeared a few times. The V gene is TRBV20-1, the J gene TRBJ1-4, with D possibly matching TRBD1 (5 bases). Trimming removed 5 bases from V and 6 bases from J, with 16 bases in between. The CDR3 loop spans 14 amino acids. Per the germline V gene, CDR1 is DFQATT and CDR2 is SNEGSKA (reference sequence). In nucleotides, the CDR3 is TGCAGTGCTCCCGGGGGGGGATTTGATGAAAAACTGTTTTTT. Amino acid sequence: CSAPGGGFDEKLFF.

This clonotype was observed a few times. The V gene is TRBV20-1, the J gene TRBJ2-1, with D perhaps TRBD1 (6 bases). V was clipped by 5 bases and J by 4 bases, with 15 bases between them. The CDR3 is made up of 14 amino acids. Germline V CDR1 and CDR2: DFQATT, SNEGSKA (reference sequence). DNA for the CDR3: TGCAGTGCTCCCGGGCCCCAGGGGTACAATGAGCAGTTCTTC. Encoded protein: CSAPGPQGYNEQFF.

V gene TRBV9 combines with J gene TRBJ2-4; TRBD2 matches 12 bases. V shed 3 bases, J shed 7 bases, and the junction held 5 bases outside the gene matches. The V gene's germline CDR1 is SGDLS and CDR2 YYNGEE. CDR3 size: 15 residues. Written as DNA, the CDR3 is TGTGCCAGCAGCGGGCTAGCGGGAGGGGGCAACATTCAGTACTTC. Its translation is CASSGLAGGGNIQYF.